These 8 T cell receptor beta chains share one sample of origin, sequenced in a study of T-cell reconstitution after alpha-beta-depleted transplantation in children (dated by TCRdb to 2016 to 2017). Library preparation used PCR. The sequencer was an Illumina HiSeq 2500. TCR libraries were prepared with molecular barcoding, using unique molecular identifiers to normalize TCRbeta repertoire quantification. Clones were called with MiXCR by TCRdb after fastp trimmed the public reads at Q25, and only in-frame beta chains were retained. Rows with one shared CDR3 protein collapse into an entry with the most common genes and DNA. The sample includes around 78,000 distinct CDR3 sequences, with around 7.9% observed a single time. 2.5% of the sample belongs to the ten largest clones. Sequenced here: PBMCs from the stem cell graft donor, sampled from the stem cell graft. Receptors were obtained from a human donor who donated a stem cell graft to a child with acute lymphoblastic leukemia.

The sample holds many counts of this clonotype. The chain links TRBV7-9 to TRBJ1-5, with D possibly matching TRBD1 (5 bases). Germline V gives CDR1 SEHNR, CDR2 FQNEAQ (reference sequence). This CDR3 has 14 amino acids. Trimming cost V 6 bases and J 1 base, with 10 bases left between them. This chain's CDR3 is CASSPDRSNQPQHF. CDR3 DNA sequence: TGTGCCAGCAGTCCCGACAGAAGCAATCAGCCCCAGCATTTT. The complete variable domain, with remaining parts taken from reference TRBV7-9 and TRBJ1-5, reads DTGVSQNPRHKITKRGQNVTFRCDPISEHNRLYWYRQTLGQGPEFLTYFQNEAQLEKSRLLSDRFSAERPKGSFSTLEIQRTEQGDSAMYLCASSPDRSNQPQHFGDGTRLSIL.

The CDR3 bases are TGTGCCAGTTACTCGACTAGCCAGGGTAGCAATCAGCCCCAGCATTTT. Translation: CASYSTSQGSNQPQHF. The gene calls are TRBV6-5 and TRBJ1-5, with a possible D match to TRBD1 (5 bases). Germline loops: CDR1 MNHEY, CDR2 SVGAGI. Trimming stripped 9 bases from V and 0 bases from J, with 18 bases between. The CDR3 has 16 residues.

In its sample, this clonotype was seen many times. This chain links TRBV5-6 with TRBJ2-3; D remains ambiguous. V lost 0 bases to trimming and J lost 2 bases, with 10 bases between them. The CDR3 extends over 15 amino acids. Germline V CDR1 and CDR2: SGHDT, YYEEEE. CDR3 region: CASSLAGHYTDTQYF. In DNA form, the CDR3 reads TGTGCCAGCAGCTTGGCTGGGCATTACACAGATACGCAGTATTTT.

This clonotype was counted ten times or more. The V and J genes are TRBV5-5 and TRBJ2-3; TRBD1 agrees at 9 bases. V gave up 5 bases and J gave up 4 bases; unmatched junction bases: 8. This CDR3 is 15 amino acids long. CDR1 and CDR2 (germline): SGHKS, YYEKEE (reference sequence). The CDR3 here is CASRSGTGMPDTQYF. The DNA for the CDR3 is TGTGCCAGCAGGTCCGGGACAGGGATGCCAGATACGCAGTATTTT.

This clonotype was seen many times. This rearrangement joins TRBV7-3 to TRBJ2-1; no reliable D call. This CDR3 region has 15 residues. Germline lookup yields CDR1 SGHTA and CDR2 FQGTGA. Deletions cut 2 bases from V and 6 bases from J, with 14 bases between. The CDR3 loop is CASSLGMVKANEQFF. DNA for the CDR3: TGTGCCAGCAGCTTAGGTATGGTTAAGGCCAATGAGCAGTTCTTC.

This clonotype was detected ten times or more. The V and J genes are TRBV20-1 and TRBJ1-1; D is possibly TRBD1 (6 bases). Germline CDR1 reads DFQATT; CDR2 reads SNEGSKA (reference sequence). There are 13 residues in the CDR3. V was pared by 3 bases and J by 3 bases, with 11 bases between. In DNA form, the CDR3 reads TGCAGTGCTAGCCCCGCAGGGGACACTGAAGCTTTCTTT. It specifies CSASPAGDTEAFF.

This clonotype was seen a handful of times. This chain uses TRBV7-8 with TRBJ2-1, with D maybe TRBD2 (5 bases). V was cut by 2 bases and J by 2 bases, with 10 bases left in between. Germline assignment: CDR1 SGHVS and CDR2 FQNEAQ. The CDR3 totals 15 residues. The CDR3 bases are TGTGCCAGCAGCTTACGTGAGGGTCCCTACAATGAGCAGTTCTTC. Translated, it gives CASSLREGPYNEQFF.

This clonotype occurred many times. The V call is TRBV12-3 or TRBV12-4, the J call TRBJ2-1; TRBD2 matches at 14 bases. The CDR3 length is 16 residues. V was clipped by 6 bases and J by 10 bases; unmatched bases: 11. CDR3 DNA sequence: TGTGCCAGCAGCTCTCTGACTAGCGGGAGGGCCGGGGAGCAGTTCTTC. This gives the protein CASSSLTSGRAGEQFF.